The 32 T cell receptor beta chains reported below all come from one sample, sequenced in a study of CD8+ T cells in alopecia areata. Following extraction, RNA underwent reverse transcription to cDNA, which served as the sequencing template. Assay: immunoSEQ multiplex PCR; the TCRdb copy retains only in-frame clones and omits some. The sample contains about 180,000 clones, 50% to 65% of which appear only once. Treatment reported: oral pan-JAK inhibitor, 5-10 mg twice daily. The sequences come from CD8+ T cells sorted from blood, collected at week 24, from a patient treated with tofacitinib. These receptors were collected from a human donor with alopecia areata.

Of note for this clone: Relative to the germline gene, one junction end is altered; a read error may explain this. V is TRBV2 and J is TRBJ1-1; D might be TRBD1 (5 bases). From germline, CDR1 is SNHLY and CDR2 FYNNEI. CDR3 size: 16 residues. This CDR3 is CARSEIRDDMNTEAFF. The CDR3 bases are TGTGCCAGGAGTGAAATTAGGGACGACATGAACACTGAAGCTTTCTTT.

There are a few counts of this clone. CDR3: CASSLGQGNSPLHF. DNA for the CDR3: TGTGCCAGCAGCTTAGGGCAGGGAAATTCACCCCTCCACTTT. J is TRBJ1-6 and V is TRBV11-2; TRBD1 might be the D (5 bases). Germline loops: CDR1 SGHAT, CDR2 FQNNGV. Trimming left V 1 base short and J 7 bases short, with 8 bases between. This CDR3 has 14 amino acids.

The genes are TRBV30 and TRBJ1-1, with a possible D match to TRBD1 (5 bases). The V gene lost 5 bases and the J gene lost 1 base, with 11 bases spanning the gap. There are 13 residues in the CDR3. Per germline, CDR1 GTSNPN and CDR2 SVGIG (reference sequence). CDR3 DNA sequence: TGTGCCTGGGCCGGCGGGGGGAACACTGAAGCTTTCTTT. Its translation: CAWAGGGNTEAFF.

This chain connects TRBV10-3 to TRBJ2-1; 8 bases map to TRBD2. In germline, CDR1 is ENHRY, CDR2 SYGVKD. The V segment lost 0 bases and the J segment 2 bases; nucleotides outside the gene matches: 6. The CDR3 extends over 17 amino acids. The CDR3 nucleotides are TGTGCCATCAGTGAGTCTCGTGGCGGGGGGCCCTACAATGAGCAGTTCTTC. Residues: CAISESRGGGPYNEQFF.

The rearrangement uses TRBV9 and TRBJ2-3; D not certain. Trimming cost V 4 bases and J 1 base, with 4 bases left between them. CDR3 length: 12 amino acids. Germline V gene data show CDR1 as SGDLS and CDR2 as YYNGEE. The CDR3 here is CASSSRTDTQYF. Written as DNA, the CDR3 is TGTGCCAGCAGCTCCCGCACAGATACGCAGTATTTT.

This clone occurred a few times. The chain joins TRBV4-3 to TRBJ2-2; D is tentatively TRBD1 or TRBD2 (5 bases each). The V gene's germline CDR1 is LGHNA and CDR2 YSLEER. This CDR3 region has 14 residues. V was trimmed by 4 bases and J by 2 bases, leaving 8 bases between them. For the CDR3, the DNA is TGCGCCAGCAGCCGGGACCTTAACACCGGGGAGCTGTTTTTT. Translated, it gives CASSRDLNTGELFF.

The chain is built from TRBV9 and TRBJ1-2; D is ambiguous. The ends were cut back, 5 bases at V and 2 bases at J, with 7 bases in the middle. The CDR3 has 12 residues. The germline V gene encodes CDR1 SGDLS and CDR2 YYNGEE. In DNA, the CDR3 is TGTGCCAGCAGGGGCAGAAACTATGGCTACACCTTC. This sequence encodes CASRGRNYGYTF. The full variable domain, completed using reference TRBV9 and TRBJ1-2, is DSGVTQTPKHLITATGQRVTLRCSPRSGDLSVYWYQQSLDQGLQFLIQYYNGEERAKGNILERFSAQQFPDLHSELNLSSLELGDSALYFCASRGRNYGYTFGSGTRLTVV.

This clone came up a few times. The rearrangement links TRBV7-9 to TRBJ2-7, with 7 bases matching TRBD2. In germline, CDR1 is SEHNR, CDR2 FQNEAQ (reference sequence). This CDR3 contains 15 residues. V dropped 8 bases and J dropped 1; count of bases not matched to a gene: 11. The CDR3: CASSSSLAESYEQYF. The CDR3 DNA sequence: TGTGCCAGCTCAAGCTCCCTAGCGGAATCCTACGAGCAGTACTTC. The entire variable domain, with the rest obtained from reference TRBV7-9 and TRBJ2-7, is as follows: DTGVSQNPRHKITKRGQNVTFRCDPISEHNRLYWYRQTLGQGPEFLTYFQNEAQLEKSRLLSDRFSAERPKGSFSTLEIQRTEQGDSAMYLCASSSSLAESYEQYFGPGTRLTVT.

V is TRBV4-3 and J is TRBJ1-1; possibly TRBD1 for D (5 bases). Germline CDR1 LGHNA, CDR2 YSLEER. The CDR3 runs to 15 residues. Trimming stripped 0 bases from V and 7 bases from J, with 15 bases between. The CDR3 reads CASSQDDSMGFEAFF. In DNA form, the CDR3 reads TGCGCCAGCAGCCAAGACGACAGTATGGGTTTTGAAGCTTTCTTT.

Here the CDR3 DNA reads TGTGCCAGCAGTGGGACAGGGTCAGGCAATGAGCAGTTCTTC. Translated, it gives CASSGTGSGNEQFF. V and J are TRBV6-1 and TRBJ2-1; 8 nucleotides align to TRBD1. The V gene's germline CDR1 is MNHNS and CDR2 SASEGT. The V gene end was trimmed by 4 bases and the J gene end by 6 bases; junction bases not matched to a gene: 5. The CDR3 consists of 14 residues.

The chain couples TRBV2 to TRBJ1-1, with a possible D match to TRBD1 (5 bases). Trimming left V 8 bases short and J 11 bases short, with 15 bases between. In germline, CDR1 is SNHLY, CDR2 FYNNEI. This CDR3 is 11 amino acids long. CDR3 sequence: CASLPGHRAFF. Here the CDR3 DNA reads TGTGCCAGCCTTCCGGGCCACAGGGCTTTCTTT.

The rearrangement uses TRBV27 and TRBJ1-1; a weak D match, TRBD1 (6 bases). The V gene's germline CDR1 is MNHEY and CDR2 SMNVEV (reference sequence). V was pared by 5 bases and J by 6 bases, with 16 bases between. This CDR3 has 14 amino acids. DNA of the CDR3: TGTGCCAGCAGTCCCACAACAGGGTTCCCTGAAGCTTTCTTT. Translated: CASSPTTGFPEAFF.

V and J are TRBV4-3 and TRBJ2-7; no clear D gene. The germline gives CDR1 LGHNA, CDR2 YSLEER. The CDR3 covers 13 residues. Trimming shortened V by 1 base and J by 6 bases, and 10 bases separated the two germline ends. CDR3 amino acids: CASSQVLASEQYF. CDR3 nucleotide sequence: TGCGCCAGCAGCCAAGTGTTGGCTAGCGAGCAGTACTTC.

The CDR3 loop is CASSPRGGSVDTQYF. The CDR3 nucleotides read TGTGCCAGCAGTCCCAGGGGGGGTAGTGTTGATACGCAGTATTTT. The chain is built from TRBV2 and TRBJ2-3; either TRBD1 or TRBD2 may fit D (7 bases each). This CDR3 contains 15 residues. Between the trimmed V and J ends, which lost 5 bases and 6 bases, there was a span of 18 bases. Germline V gene lookup returns CDR1 SNHLY and CDR2 FYNNEI. The entire variable domain, with the rest obtained from reference TRBV2 and TRBJ2-3, is as follows: EPEVTQTPSHQVTQMGQEVILRCVPISNHLYFYWYRQILGQKVEFLVSFYNNEISEKSEIFDDQFSVERPDGSNFTLKIRSTKLEDSAMYFCASSPRGGSVDTQYFGPGTRLTVL.

The gene calls are TRBV2 and TRBJ1-2; perhaps TRBD1 as D (5 bases). This CDR3 is 14 amino acids long. V shed 3 bases and J shed 4 bases, with 12 bases lying between them. Germline-derived CDR1 and CDR2 are SNHLY and FYNNEI. CDR3 DNA sequence: TGTGCCAGCAGTGAGGCCCGGGGGATCTATGGCTACACCTTC. Encoded protein: CASSEARGIYGYTF.

The rearrangement uses TRBV7-6 and TRBJ2-2; maybe TRBD2 (6 bases). Trimming stripped 1 base from V and 0 bases from J, with 27 bases between. Germline V gene sequence: CDR1 SGHVS, CDR2 FNYEAQ. The CDR3 totals 22 residues. CDR3 sequence (DNA): TGTGCCAGCAGCTTAGTCCCGCTCTCGGCGGGGAGAGCCAAAACGAACACCGGGGAGCTGTTTTTT. Translated, it gives CASSLVPLSAGRAKTNTGELFF.

The CDR3, as DNA: TGTGCCTGGAGTGGAGGTGGAGGGGGCGATCAGCCCCAGCATTTT. Translated: CAWSGGGGGDQPQHF. The chain combines TRBV30 with TRBJ1-5, with 7 bases that match TRBD1. Looked up from germline, CDR1 is GTSNPN and CDR2 is SVGIG (reference sequence). V shed 1 base, J shed 5 bases, and the junction held 8 bases outside the gene matches. The CDR3 consists of 15 residues.

The CDR3 DNA sequence: TGTGCCAGCAGCGCCCAAGGGGATACGCAGTATTTT. Amino acids: CASSAQGDTQYF. The V and J genes are TRBV9 and TRBJ2-3; D is undetermined. The CDR3 has 12 amino acids. Trimming removed 3 bases from V and 6 bases from J, with 8 bases in between. From germline, CDR1 is SGDLS and CDR2 YYNGEE. Together with reference TRBV9 and TRBJ2-3, the CDR3 gives the full variable domain: DSGVTQTPKHLITATGQRVTLRCSPRSGDLSVYWYQQSLDQGLQFLIQYYNGEERAKGNILERFSAQQFPDLHSELNLSSLELGDSALYFCASSAQGDTQYFGPGTRLTVL.

This clone was observed a few times. The rearrangement links TRBV29-1 to TRBJ2-5, with a possible D match to TRBD1 (5 bases). The J call is uncertain, as TRBJ2-7 better fits the DNA end. In germline, CDR1 is SQVTM, CDR2 ANQGSEA. This CDR3 spans 14 amino acids. The CDR3 loop reads CSVGPDSRTYEQYF. CDR3 nucleotides: TGCAGCGTTGGCCCCGACAGTCGCACCTACGAGCAGTACTTC.

J is TRBJ1-5 and V is TRBV5-6; 10 bases are a match to TRBD1. CDR1 SGHDT and CDR2 YYEEEE come from the germline V gene. The CDR3 totals 16 residues. V dropped 3 bases and J dropped 4; count of bases not matched to a gene: 7. This chain's CDR3 is CASSSRTGGRNQPQHF. The CDR3 DNA is TGTGCCAGCAGCTCAAGGACAGGGGGGCGGAATCAGCCCCAGCATTTT.

This clone was seen a few times. The chain joins TRBV29-1 to TRBJ2-7; D is possibly TRBD1 or TRBD2 (5 bases each). The germline V gene has CDR1 SQVTM and CDR2 ANQGSEA. The CDR3 length is 15 residues. Between the trimmed V and J ends, which lost 1 base and 1 base, there was a span of 14 bases. The CDR3 loop is CSVEAPGRESYEQYF. CDR3 nucleotides: TGCAGCGTTGAAGCTCCGGGACGCGAGTCCTACGAGCAGTACTTC.

This clone was found a few times. The chain carries TRBV30 and TRBJ2-7; perhaps TRBD1 as D (6 bases). This CDR3 has 13 residues. Per the germline V gene, CDR1 is GTSNPN and CDR2 is SVGIG (reference sequence). The V gene lost 8 bases and the J gene lost 4 bases, with 18 bases spanning the gap. The CDR3, as DNA: TGTGCCGGAGGAGAGACAGGTTTATACGAGCAGTACTTC. Protein product: CAGGETGLYEQYF.

This clone has more than one count but fewer than ten. V gene TRBV4-3 combines with J gene TRBJ2-7; the D gene is possibly TRBD1 (6 bases). This CDR3 spans 15 amino acids. CDR1 and CDR2 (germline): LGHNA, YSLEER. Deletions cut 1 base from V and 2 bases from J, with 12 bases between. In DNA form, the CDR3 reads TGCGCCAGCAGCCAAGGAACCAGGGGAACCTACGAGCAGTACTTC. Amino acid sequence: CASSQGTRGTYEQYF.

The rearrangement joins TRBV19 to TRBJ2-1, with 7 bases lining up with TRBD1. The CDR3 length is 15 residues. Germline-derived CDR1 and CDR2 are LNHDA and SQIVND (reference sequence). J gave up 0 bases and V 7 bases, and 6 bases lay outside the gene matches. The CDR3 loop is CASTPGQSSYNEQFF. In nucleotides, the CDR3 is TGTGCCAGTACCCCGGGACAGAGCTCCTACAATGAGCAGTTCTTC. The variable domain in full, with the rest retrieved from reference TRBV19 and TRBJ2-1, is DGGITQSPKYLFRKEGQNVTLSCEQNLNHDAMYWYRQDPGQGLRLIYYSQIVNDFQKGDIAEGYSVSREKKESFPLTVTSAQKNPTAFYLCASTPGQSSYNEQFFGPGTRLTVL.

The chain links TRBV6-1 to TRBJ2-5; 7 bases align to TRBD1. CDR3 length: 13 residues. CDR1 and CDR2 from the germline V gene are MNHNS and SASEGT. V dropped 10 bases and J dropped 5; count of bases not matched to a gene: 10. CDR3 amino acids: CATQGTPEETQYF. DNA for the CDR3: TGTGCCACACAGGGGACGCCTGAGGAGACCCAGTACTTC.

The V and J genes are TRBV29-1 and TRBJ1-2; D possibly corresponds to TRBD1 (6 bases). This CDR3 has 13 residues. The ends were cut back, 4 bases at V and 4 bases at J, with 13 bases in the middle. The germline gives CDR1 SQVTM, CDR2 ANQGSEA. CDR3 DNA: TGCAGCGTTGCCGGGGGCGAAAGCTATGGCTACACCTTC. Amino acids: CSVAGGESYGYTF.

This clone was picked up one time. The genes are TRBV13 and TRBJ2-5, with TRBD2 matching over 12 bases. Germline CDR1 and CDR2: PRHDT and FYEKMQ (reference sequence). The V segment lost 5 bases and the J segment 3 bases; nucleotides outside the gene matches: 4. The CDR3 length is 15 residues. For the CDR3, the DNA is TGTGCCAGCAGCGAAAGGACTAGCGGGGAAGAGACCCAGTACTTC. Protein sequence: CASSERTSGEETQYF.

This clone was counted only a few times. The chain uses TRBV5-5 and TRBJ1-1; D may be TRBD1 (5 bases). Between the trimmed V and J ends, which lost 3 bases and 7 bases, there was a span of 10 bases. Germline loops: CDR1 SGHKS, CDR2 YYEKEE (reference sequence). The CDR3 is 12 residues long. The CDR3 bases are TGTGCCAGCAGCTATGGACAAGGTGAAGCTTTCTTT. Amino acids: CASSYGQGEAFF.

The rearrangement joins TRBV11-2 to TRBJ1-2; 7 bases fit TRBD1. Germline trimming cut 1 base from V and 7 bases from J; bases unmatched to any gene: 6. The germline CDR1 and CDR2 sequences are SGHAT and FQNNGV. The CDR3 covers 14 residues. CDR3 in amino acids: CASSLGGDRAGYTF. The CDR3 nucleotides are TGTGCCAGCAGCTTAGGGGGTGACAGGGCTGGCTACACCTTC.

This clone was counted only a few times. The V gene is TRBV6-1, the J gene TRBJ2-1; 7 bases agree with TRBD2. Germline V gene lookup returns CDR1 MNHNS and CDR2 SASEGT. Losses at the gene ends were 2 bases for V and 3 bases for J; bases not matched to a gene: 16. This CDR3 is built from 19 residues. CDR3 coding DNA: TGTGCCAGCAGTGAAAACGCCCCCTTTCAGGGAGGGCTCTACAATGAGCAGTTCTTC. Translation: CASSENAPFQGGLYNEQFF.

This clone was picked up a small number of times. The genes are TRBV5-1 and TRBJ1-2, with D unresolved. This CDR3 region has 15 residues. Trimming stripped 5 bases from V and 4 bases from J, with 18 bases between. Germline CDR1 SGHRS, CDR2 YFSETQ. The CDR3 region is CASSLEGGLSYGYTF. In nucleotides, the CDR3 is TGCGCCAGCAGTCTGGAGGGAGGATTATCCTATGGCTACACCTTC.

This rearrangement joins TRBV5-1 to TRBJ1-1; a weak D match, TRBD1 (6 bases). This CDR3 is built from 15 residues. V dropped 0 bases and J dropped 5 bases, with 14 bases sitting between them. CDR1 is SGHRS, CDR2 YFSETQ, per germline. CDR3 residues: CASSLEGGASTEAFF. The CDR3, as DNA: TGCGCCAGCAGCTTGGAGGGGGGGGCGAGTACTGAAGCTTTCTTT.